This TCR beta chain was observed in a study of T cell responses to AZD1222 COVID-19 vaccine. Per the germline V gene, CDR1 is SGHAT and CDR2 is FQNNGV. V was clipped by 4 bases and J by 3 bases; unmatched bases: 2. The CDR3 length is 14 residues. Sequenced by immunoSEQ multiplex PCR; TCRdb stores in-frame clones only, minus some. This table holds tens of thousands of clones, about 90% found once. Here the sequenced sample was peripheral blood, taken 28 days after the second dose of the MenACWY control vaccine. This clonotype originated in an adult who received the MenACWY meningococcal vaccine as a control. This chain joins TRBV11-2 and TRBJ2-2; TRBD1 aligns across 7 bases. CDR3 region: CASSWGQYTGELFF. Here the CDR3 DNA reads TGTGCCAGCAGCTGGGGACAGTACACCGGGGAGCTGTTTTTT.